The sequence of this T cell receptor beta chain was determined in a study of TIL therapy for anti-PD-1-resistant metastatic lung cancer (dated by TCRdb to about 2021). Concerning the study at large: Enrolled patients had a median age of 54 years (range roughly 38-80) and a median tumor PD-L1 proportion score of around 5.6%. Most of the cohort had lung adenocarcinoma, including a handful of EGFR-mutant tumors and two ALK-rearranged tumors, and half of the patients were either current or former smokers. A median non-synonymous tumor mutation burden of approximately 1.4 mutations per megabase was determined across the cohort by whole-exome sequencing. T cell receptor beta sequencing of tumor and peripheral blood was used to follow clonotypes across the tumor, the expanded TIL product and serial blood samples.

Comments on this clone: No cognate antigen has been identified for it. Base-call qualities are not available, and no considerably larger clone is one nucleotide away.

Overall study outcomes, separate from this receptor: TIL culture showed high clonal turnover, with many enriched product clones undetected in the baseline tumor, suggesting clonal contraction rather than faithful expansion. The cohort was highly selected, with more treatment-naive, never-smoker and oncogene-addicted patients than typical, limiting generalizability. Higher clonality and lower diversity were observed in expanded TIL cultures than in baseline intratumoral T cells (median clonality roughly 6.5% vs 31%, p < 0.0001). The study protocol defined all tumor marker inferences as exploratory.

TCR beta CDR3 regions were amplified from genomic DNA with the immunoSEQ v3 hsTCRB kit using bias-controlled multiplex PCR. TCR libraries were sequenced on an Illumina NextSeq 500 to roughly 2 million read pairs for survey level or about 5-6.5 million for deep level. The authors processed their data as follows. V, D and J genes were assigned, non-productive sequences were removed, and clonality was reported by immunoSEQ Analyzer software. Repertoires were compared by productive Simpson clonality and by the Morisita overlap index of productive TRB rearrangements between infused TIL and blood. The immuneACCESS repertoire file appears here via TCRdb, limited to in-frame rearrangements. These files lack a portion of the clones; in checked studies, under half of the deficit traces to unresolved V genes, and the cause of the others is not known. That table supplies the V and J calls and clone size; D and trimming were determined from the DNA. In all, the sample holds 45,000 to 60,000 clones, and 71% of those were seen once. The ten top clones hold 5.6% of the sample.

The time point label here, explained by the study, means: pre-treatment sample, taken before nivolumab and TIL therapy. The baseline tumor samples were excised metastases, mostly pleural nodules or supraclavicular lymph nodes, taken from the same resection that was used to grow TIL. Tumors were harvested prior to any PD-1/PD-L1 blockade, after which nivolumab was administered to patients, and lymphodepletion, expanded TIL infusion and IL-2 were given to patients who progressed. Adults with stage 4 NSCLC were enrolled in a dual-center phase I trial from 2017 to January 2020. Samples came from a single-arm, open-label phase I trial of tumor-infiltrating lymphocyte therapy with nivolumab in advanced non-small cell lung cancer. For each resected tumor, portions were snap-frozen in liquid nitrogen and kept at -80 degrees C. Tumor regions of interest were selected on H&E sections using laser-capture macrodissection, ground into about 15 mg aliquots, and extracted using Qiagen Allprep kits.

The source was tumor tissue, collected at baseline. The TCR comes from a person aged 25-85 years with non-small cell lung cancer.

The bases are TGCGCCAGCAGCCTGTACCCCCCTGGGCCCGTTTCTGACGAAAAACTGTTTTTT. It encodes CASSLYPPGPVSDEKLFF. Recombination connected TRBV5-1 to TRBJ1-4, with no D gene named confidently. The CDR3 spans 18 residues, from the cysteine through the phenylalanine. Of the read, only the CDR3 DNA is kept; its 54 bases are in frame from base 1. The CDR1 and CDR2 encoded by the germline V gene are SGHRS and YFSETQ. V gives up 4 bases and J gives up 8 bases, and the segment between their germline ends measures 27 bases.